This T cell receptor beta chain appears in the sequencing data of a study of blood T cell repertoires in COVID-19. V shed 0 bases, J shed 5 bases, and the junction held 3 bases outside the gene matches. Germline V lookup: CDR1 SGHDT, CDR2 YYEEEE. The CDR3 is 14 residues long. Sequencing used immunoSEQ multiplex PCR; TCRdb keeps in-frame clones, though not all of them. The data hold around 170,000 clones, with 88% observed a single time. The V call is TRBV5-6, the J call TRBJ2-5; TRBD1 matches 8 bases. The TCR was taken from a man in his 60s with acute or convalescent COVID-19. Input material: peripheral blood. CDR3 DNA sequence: TGTGCCAGCAGCTTGGTGACAGGGGCTGAGACCCAGTACTTC. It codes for CASSLVTGAETQYF.